A selection of T cell receptor beta chains follows, all from one sample in a study. TCRdb itself ran the 5' RACE reads through MiXCR, one entry per CDR3 protein. The table has tens of thousands of distinct CDR3 sequences, less than 30% seen once. The source material was tumor-infiltrating Tregs sorted from the breast tumor. The receptors originated from a female donor with breast cancer. The CDR3 runs from the conserved cysteine through the conserved F or W. The D gene is left open where the match is weak. The size of a clone is reported for some rows only, either as once, few or many, or as a class for expanded clones.

J gene	V gene	D gene	clone size	CDR3 protein	CDR3 DNA
TRBJ2-3	TRBV7-2	TRBD2	NA	CASRAGYTDTQYF	TGTGCCAGCAGAGCGGGGTACACAGATACGCAGTATTTT
TRBJ2-3	TRBV6-6	TRBD1	few	CASSYSTTGGSTDTQYF	TGTGCCAGCAGTTACTCGACGACAGGGGGGAGCACAGATACGCAGTATTTT
TRBJ2-2	TRBV12-3/TRBV12-4	NA	few	CASTAARTGGELFF	TGTGCCAGCACCGCCGCTAGGACGGGCGGGGAGCTGTTTTTT
TRBJ2-7	TRBV20-1	TRBD2	few	CSARNSGRGDEQYF	TGCAGTGCTAGAAATAGCGGGAGAGGCGACGAGCAGTACTTC
TRBJ2-1	TRBV24-1	NA	few	CATSDVTGYNEQFF	TGTGCCACCAGTGACGTGACAGGCTACAATGAGCAGTTCTTC
TRBJ1-2	TRBV7-2	NA	NA	CASSPDTNPYGYTF	TGTGCCAGCAGCCCGGACACTAATCCCTATGGCTACACCTTC
TRBJ1-1	TRBV5-1	NA	few	CASSEMGGAKTEAFF	TGCGCCAGCAGCGAAATGGGGGGCGCGAAAACTGAAGCTTTCTTT
TRBJ1-2	TRBV7-2	NA	NA	CAPSSYTF	TGTGCCCCCTCGAGCTACACCTTC
TRBJ1-5	TRBV28	TRBD1	few	CASTTPGQGSNQPQHF	TGTGCCAGCACGACTCCGGGACAGGGTAGCAATCAGCCCCAGCATTTT
TRBJ1-4	TRBV5-1	NA	many	CASSLRRGPDEKLFF	TGCGCCAGCAGCTTGAGGAGGGGACCGGATGAAAAACTGTTTTTT
TRBJ1-5	TRBV28	NA	NA	CASSLYGTGQPQHF	TGTGCCAGCAGTTTATATGGGACGGGCCAGCCCCAGCATTTT
TRBJ1-4	TRBV7-9	NA	few	CASSLGRTAATNEKLFF	TGTGCCAGCAGCTTAGGACGGACCGCAGCAACTAATGAAAAACTGTTTTTT
TRBJ2-5	TRBV20-1	NA	many	CSASGERETQYF	TGCAGTGCTAGCGGGGAGCGAGAGACCCAGTACTTC
TRBJ2-1	TRBV27	NA	NA	CAGSLSLPGAHEQFF	TGTGCCGGCAGTTTATCGCTTCCGGGAGCTCACGAGCAGTTCTTC
TRBJ2-1	TRBV5-1	TRBD2	NA	CASSTPTGTSGGVSYNEQFF	TGCGCCAGCAGCACGCCAACCGGGACTAGCGGGGGGGTCTCCTACAATGAGCAGTTCTTC
TRBJ1-2	TRBV28	TRBD1	NA	CASSTGGRLGYGYTF	TGTGCCAGCAGTACAGGGGGAAGGTTAGGGTATGGCTACACCTTC
TRBJ1-5	TRBV4-1	NA	NA	CASSQSWTEHNSNQPQHF	TGCGCCAGCAGCCAATCTTGGACAGAACACAATAGCAATCAGCCCCAGCATTTT
TRBJ2-7	TRBV6-2/TRBV6-3	NA	many	CASSHSGIEQYF	TGTGCCAGCAGTCACTCGGGGATCGAGCAGTACTTC
TRBJ2-3	TRBV5-1	TRBD2	few	CASSLPGLAGLTDTQYF	TGCGCCAGCAGCTTACCGGGACTAGCGGGTCTCACAGATACGCAGTATTTT
TRBJ2-2	TRBV7-8	TRBD1	NA	CASSLAHRGRVGELFF	TGTGCCAGCAGCTTAGCGCACAGGGGGCGAGTTGGGGAGCTGTTTTTT
TRBJ2-3	TRBV29-1	TRBD2	NA	CSVAHSGDSTDTQYF	TGCAGCGTTGCCCATAGCGGGGATAGCACAGATACGCAGTATTTT
TRBJ2-3	TRBV15	TRBD2	few	CATSRELAGGLTDTQYF	TGTGCCACCAGCAGAGAACTAGCGGGGGGGTTAACAGATACGCAGTATTTT
TRBJ1-4	TRBV5-6	NA	few	CASRQGQGDEKLFF	TGTGCCAGCAGGCAAGGCCAAGGGGATGAAAAACTGTTTTTT
TRBJ2-3	TRBV6-1	TRBD2	NA	CASSENQRGTQYF	TGTGCCAGCAGTGAGAATCAGCGGGGTACGCAGTATTTT
TRBJ2-1	TRBV6-5	TRBD2	NA	CASSYSYRTSGYNEQLF	TGTGCCAGCAGTTACTCCTACAGGACTAGCGGATACAATGAGCAGCTCTTC
TRBJ1-3	TRBV7-8	TRBD1	few	CASSSTGDRRNTIYF	TGTGCCAGCAGCTCTACAGGGGACCGTAGAAACACCATATATTTT
TRBJ1-6	TRBV9	TRBD1	NA	CASSVASGQGIFTPLHF	TGTGCCAGCAGCGTAGCTTCCGGACAGGGGATATTCACACCCCTCCACTTT
TRBJ2-2	TRBV9	NA	many	CASSVVGDGVRELFF	TGTGCCAGCAGCGTAGTTGGGGATGGGGTCCGGGAGCTGTTTTTT
TRBJ2-1	TRBV7-2	TRBD1	once	CASSFRTGFFRVLNEQFF	TGTGCCAGCAGCTTCAGGACAGGGTTTTTTCGGGTACTCAATGAGCAGTTCTTC
TRBJ2-1	TRBV7-3	TRBD1	NA	CASSRVGTESYNEQFF	TGTGCCAGCAGTCGAGTGGGGACAGAGTCCTACAATGAGCAGTTCTTC
TRBJ1-5	TRBV7-2	NA	NA	CASSFKIGGNQPQHF	TGTGCCAGCAGCTTTAAGATAGGGGGCAATCAGCCCCAGCATTTT
TRBJ2-1	TRBV6-2/TRBV6-3	TRBD2	many	CASSPWTSGSRYNEQFF	TGTGCCAGCAGCCCCTGGACTAGCGGGAGTAGGTACAATGAGCAGTTCTTC
TRBJ2-7	TRBV11-2	NA	many	CASSDQPWYEQYF	TGTGCCAGCAGCGATCAGCCTTGGTATGAGCAGTACTTC
TRBJ2-7	TRBV20-1	TRBD2	NA	CSASSTSGSSYEQYF	TGCAGTGCTAGCTCGACTAGCGGGAGCTCCTACGAGCAGTACTTC
TRBJ2-1	TRBV20-1	NA	NA	CGARESPSYNEQFF	TGCGGTGCAAGGGAGAGTCCTTCCTACAATGAGCAGTTCTTC
TRBJ1-2	TRBV2	NA	NA	CASSVRYGYTF	TGTGCCAGCAGTGTGCGCTATGGCTACACCTTC
TRBJ1-4	TRBV5-1	TRBD1	NA	CASSPNRDRRLGSEKLFF	TGCGCCAGCAGCCCTAATCGGGACAGGAGGCTGGGGAGTGAAAAACTGTTTTTT
TRBJ1-2	TRBV18	NA	NA	CASSPGGDGYTF	TGTGCCAGCTCACCAGGGGGCGATGGCTACACCTTC
TRBJ2-6	TRBV5-1	NA	few	CASSLGATASGANVLTF	TGCGCCAGCAGCTTGGGGGCCACTGCCTCTGGGGCCAACGTCCTGACTTTC
TRBJ1-2	TRBV6-5	TRBD1	few	CASSKRTGDYGYTF	TGTGCCAGCAGTAAGCGGACAGGGGACTATGGCTACACCTTC
TRBJ1-2	TRBV7-9	TRBD1	few	CASSDRGEGYGYTF	TGTGCCAGCAGCGACAGGGGGGAAGGCTATGGCTACACCTTC
TRBJ1-1	TRBV27	NA	NA	CASSFGRGNTEAFF	TGTGCCAGCAGTTTCGGGCGGGGGAACACTGAAGCTTTCTTT
TRBJ2-2	TRBV5-1	NA	few	CASSLAVGWANTGELFF	TGCGCCAGCAGCTTGGCGGTCGGGTGGGCGAACACCGGGGAGCTGTTTTTT
TRBJ2-1	TRBV7-2	TRBD2	NA	CASSLVASGSVRGEQFF	TGTGCCAGCAGCTTAGTGGCTAGCGGGAGCGTGCGGGGTGAGCAGTTCTTC
TRBJ1-1	TRBV20-1	NA	many	CSARVGTGNTEAFF	TGCAGTGCTAGGGTCGGGACGGGTAACACTGAAGCTTTCTTT
TRBJ2-5	TRBV7-9	TRBD2	NA	CASSPGTSRQETRYF	TGTGCCAGCAGCCCGGGGACTAGCCGTCAAGAGACCCGGTACTTC
TRBJ2-3	TRBV2	NA	few	CASSASGTRTDTQYF	TGTGCCAGCAGTGCGAGTGGGACCCGCACAGATACGCAGTATTTT
TRBJ2-1	TRBV4-2	TRBD2	many	CASSQELAGFYNEQFF	TGTGCCAGCAGCCAAGAACTAGCGGGATTCTACAATGAGCAGTTCTTC
TRBJ2-4	TRBV3-1	NA	many	CASSQGGRSIQYF	TGTGCCAGCAGCCAAGGGGGGCGGAGCATTCAGTACTTC
TRBJ2-1	TRBV12-3/TRBV12-4	TRBD1	many	CASSRQGESDEQFF	TGTGCCAGCAGTCGACAGGGGGAGTCGGATGAGCAGTTCTTC